This TCR beta chain was sequenced in a study of blood T cell repertoires in COVID-19 (dated by TCRdb to 2020 to 2021). Broadly, across the study: Collaborator samples came from the United States, Italy and Spain and covered acute and convalescent phases of COVID-19. The prospective study material was composed of cDNA or gDNA derived from T cells, B-cell-depleted T cells, or PBMCs. HLA class I and class II types, where available, came from metadata supplied by the sample provider rather than from assay-based typing. The repertoires were released in a freely available public database meant as a resource for research on the immune response to SARS-CoV-2. Deeply sampled blood TCRbeta repertoires from subjects exposed to, actively infected with, or recovered from COVID-19 were included in the dataset. Nearly every sample came with metadata listing a de-identified subject ID, COVID-19 status, age in years and sex. Samples were obtained from the ongoing ImmuneRACE study (first 160 participants) and from some 1,200 subjects provided by 6 global collaborators.

The research as a whole found: The quantity of clinical and demographic metadata differed by source and by participant and was supplied without curation.

Collaborating institutions collected whole blood in K2EDTA tubes following their own protocols. For TCRbeta analysis, collaborator samples were shipped as frozen whole blood, as isolated PBMCs, or as DNA extracted from either sample type. Notes on this clone: Its antigen target is currently unknown. Qualities for individual bases were not recorded, and no much larger clone is one base off.

The CDR3 covers 19 residues, taking in both the cysteine and the phenylalanine. Here the CDR3 DNA is all that survives: 57 bases in frame from base 1. The V end gives up 4 bases and the J end 9 bases, leaving 20 bases in the junction not matched to a gene. As encoded in the germline V gene, CDR1 is SGHAT while CDR2 is FQNNGV. TCRbeta CDR3 regions were amplified from genomic DNA using the immunoSEQ Assay, a bias-controlled multiplex PCR. The published analysis was carried out like this. Nucleated cell counts per sample were estimated from amplification of reference gene primers within the assay. To quantify the absolute abundance of each unique TCRbeta CDR3 rearrangement, sequence reads were collapsed and filtered. Productive Simpson clonality was computed per sample as the square root of Simpson's diversity index over productive rearrangements. This is the immuneACCESS table as TCRdb keeps it, with only in-frame sequences that have V and J called. A part of the clones is gone; compared with another copy, unresolved V genes explain less than half, and the rest is unexplained. Clone size and V and J calls were adopted from that table, with D and trimming inferred from the DNA. The sample records about 380,000 clones, roughly 80% of which are singletons. The ten largest clones add up to 0.85% to 1.2% of the sample.

The receptor was derived from a human donor with acute or convalescent COVID-19. The donor label of this sample is uncertain. Rearrangement joined TRBV11-2 to TRBJ2-1, with 11 bases aligning to TRBD2. Sample: peripheral blood. The bases read TGTGCCAGCAGCTCCTCACGTATCATAGCGGGAGGGCCGTTTACTGAGCAGTTCTTC. Translated, it reads CASSSSRIIAGGPFTEQFF.